This T cell receptor (beta chain) appears in the sequencing data of a study of breast tumors, draining lymph nodes, adjacent tissues (dated by TCRdb to about 2016). In the study overall: Breast cancer patients provided tumor, adjacent nontumor tissue and axillary lymph nodes, and the study compared the TCR beta repertoires across these three sources. In human breast cancer, the study set out to evaluate how tumor, surrounding tissue and draining lymph node repertoires relate to one another and whether T cells may move between these sites. Paper-wide results and their limitations: T-cell repertoire diversity in tumors was found to be lower than in lymph nodes but higher than in nontumor tissue, and preferential V and J gene usage was observed. The data were judged consistent with most tumor T cells deriving from the lymph node and then expanding within tumor tissue. Tumor and nontumor tissue repertoires were found to be significantly more similar in luminal-like than in basal-like breast cancer. The study presented the conclusion that tumor T cells originate in lymph nodes as consistent with a hypothesis, not as something directly demonstrated.

The axillary draining lymph nodes of breast cancer patients were the source of the lymph node samples. V trim: 5 bases; J trim: 4 bases; unmatched bases: 10. Spanning cysteine to phenylalanine, the CDR3 consists of 15 amino acids. Of the read, only the CDR3 DNA is kept; its 45 bases are in frame from base 1. This clonotype was seen many times. It has no known antigen specificity. It has no much larger one-base neighbor in the sample; base qualities were not kept. The instrument given in TCRdb is Illumina HiSeq 2000. TCR beta chain libraries were generated through multiplex PCR amplification. High-throughput sequencing was used to analyze the amplified TCR beta chain products. The raw public reads went through TCRdb reprocessing: fastp at Q25, MiXCR clone calling, in-frame beta chains kept. When rows share a CDR3 protein, they turn into one entry using the most common DNA and genes. The sample yields around 140,000 distinct CDR3 sequences; 32% were counted once. The ten largest clones add up to roughly 2.3% of the sample.

Input material: axillary lymph node tissue. The clonotype originates from a female donor with breast cancer. Some clones in this sample may be carry-over from other donors' samples. In this chain, TRBV12-3 or TRBV12-4 is recombined with TRBJ2-5; TRBD2 fits 7 bases in the junction. CDR3 reads: CASSNQGTTGETQYF. The DNA sequence is given as TGTGCCAGCAGTAACCAAGGGACTACAGGAGAGACCCAGTACTTC.